The rows below give T cell receptor delta chains drawn from one sample of a study of gamma-delta T cells after stem cell transplantation. TCRdb redid the clone calls on the RT-PCR reads with CATT. Among 13,000 or so delta-chain clones listed, more than 30% were seen once. Sequenced: gamma-delta T cells. These TCRs come from a human donor. It is not recorded whose cells these are; they may come from a transplant donor. Each CDR3 is given with its conserved first and last residue. A D gene is named only where the DNA matches it firmly. The size field is filled for only some rows; it gives once, few, many or a size class.

size: few
V: TRDV2
D: -
J: TRDJ3
DNA: TGTGCCTGTGACACCGGCTGGGACCCTTTCTCCTGGGACACCCGACAGATGTTTTTC
CDR3: CACDTGWDPFSWDTRQMFF

size: few
V: TRDV1
D: -
J: TRDJ3
DNA: TGTGCTCTTGGGATCTCCATGACCTGGGACACCCGACAGATGTTTTTC
CDR3: CALGISMTWDTRQMFF

size: few
V: TRAV29/DV5
D: TRDD3
J: TRDJ1
DNA: TGTGCAGCAAGTTTAAAACCACCGAACTCTCACTGGGGGATACCCCTCACCGATAAACTCATCTTT
CDR3: CAASLKPPNSHWGIPLTDKLIF

size: -
V: TRAV29/DV5
D: TRDD3
J: TRDJ1
DNA: TGTGCAGCAAGCGCATCGATAGCTGGGGGATCACCCGATAAACTCATCTTT
CDR3: CAASASIAGGSPDKLIF

size: -
V: TRDV2
D: -
J: TRDJ2
DNA: TGTGCCTGCGGCACCTTCAGTAGCGGAACAGCACACCTCTTCTTT
CDR3: CACGTFSSGTAHLFF

size: -
V: TRDV2
D: TRDD3
J: TRDJ2
DNA: TGTGCCTGTGACACCGTGGGATACGGGACAGCACAACTCTTCTTT
CDR3: CACDTVGYGTAQLFF

size: few
V: TRDV1
D: -
J: TRDJ1
DNA: TGTGCTCTTGGGGAACCAGGGGGTTTCCTACACCTGGGGGACCCTGATAAACTCATCTTT
CDR3: CALGEPGGFLHLGDPDKLIF

size: medium-sized
V: TRDV2
D: TRDD3
J: TRDJ1
DNA: TGTGCCTGTGACACCCTTGTTCCTGGGGGATACGGCACCGATAAACTCATCTTT
CDR3: CACDTLVPGGYGTDKLIF

size: medium-sized
V: TRDV2
D: TRDD3
J: TRDJ2
DNA: TGTGCCTGTGACACCGTGGGGGATTTGACAGCACAACTCTTCTTT
CDR3: CACDTVGDLTAQLFF

size: -
V: TRDV1
D: TRDD3
J: TRDJ1
DNA: TGTGCTCTTGGGGATCCGAGAGGGTCTGCAACTGGGGGAACGTACACCGATAAACTCATCTTT
CDR3: CALGDPRGSATGGTYTDKLIF

size: -
V: TRDV2
D: -
J: TRDJ1
DNA: TGTGCCTGTGACACCTATGGGGAGGAGACCAGGTACACCGATAAACTCATCTTT
CDR3: CACDTYGEETRYTDKLIF

size: -
V: TRDV3
D: -
J: TRDJ1
DNA: TGTGCCTTTCCTTCCTACGGGATACGCATCGATAAACTCATCTTT
CDR3: CAFPSYGIRIDKLIF

size: -
V: TRDV2
D: -
J: TRDJ2
DNA: TGTGCCTGTGACACTCGGCCGGTCTGGGTCTACCCGGCAGCACAACTCTTCTTT
CDR3: CACDTRPVWVYPAAQLFF

size: few
V: TRDV1
D: -
J: TRDJ1
DNA: TGTGCTCTTGGGGTCAGACCTTCCCAGACGACCGTGTACACCGATAAACTCATCTTT
CDR3: CALGVRPSQTTVYTDKLIF

size: -
V: TRDV2
D: TRDD3
J: TRDJ1
DNA: TGTGCCTGTGAGAAGGCTGGGGGCCCCTTGAATCAGTACACCGATAAACTCATCTTT
CDR3: CACEKAGGPLNQYTDKLIF

size: -
V: TRDV2
D: TRDD3
J: TRDJ3
DNA: TGTGCCTGTGACACCGGGGTGGGGGATGTGCCTAGGTCCTGGGACACCCGACAGATGTTTTTC
CDR3: CACDTGVGDVPRSWDTRQMFF

size: -
V: TRDV1
D: -
J: TRDJ2
DNA: TGTGCTCTTGGGGAACTTGATGCCCTAATCCAGGCTACTGGCGACGACGGGGCACAACTCTTCTTT
CDR3: CALGELDALIQATGDDGAQLFF

size: -
V: TRDV3
D: TRDD3
J: TRDJ1
DNA: TGTGCCTCTGGGCGGGTCCTCGTACTGGGGGATATAACCGATAAACTCATCTTT
CDR3: CASGRVLVLGDITDKLIF

size: few
V: TRDV2
D: TRDD3
J: TRDJ1
DNA: TGTGCCTGTGACACGGCGTACTGGGGCCGTAACACCGATAAACTCATCTTT
CDR3: CACDTAYWGRNTDKLIF

size: -
V: TRDV2
D: TRDD3
J: TRDJ1
DNA: TGTGCCTGTGACACGAATGGGGATACTGCCAGGAACACCGATAAACTCATCTTT
CDR3: CACDTNGDTARNTDKLIF

size: -
V: TRDV3
D: TRDD3
J: TRDJ1
DNA: TGTGCCTCCACCAATCCACATTACTGGGGGAGAAGGCTGTACACCGATAAACTCATCTTT
CDR3: CASTNPHYWGRRLYTDKLIF

size: -
V: TRDV2
D: TRDD3
J: TRDJ3
DNA: TGTGCCTGTGTTATGCATACTGGGGGATACCTCCTGGACACCCGACAGATGTTTTTC
CDR3: CACVMHTGGYLLDTRQMFF

size: -
V: TRDV1
D: -
J: TRDJ3
DNA: TGTGCTCTTGGTTCGAGACCGCCGGATCCGCTCTCCTGGGACACCCGACAGATGTTTTTC
CDR3: CALGSRPPDPLSWDTRQMFF

size: few
V: TRDV2
D: -
J: TRDJ2
DNA: TGTGCCTGTGACCCCGTACTAGGGGCTGTTATGACAGCACAACTCTTCTTT
CDR3: CACDPVLGAVMTAQLFF

size: -
V: TRDV2
D: -
J: TRDJ1
DNA: TGTGCCTGTGACGGGGCGGATTCCGGCCGGCCGACCGATAAACTCATCTTT
CDR3: CACDGADSGRPTDKLIF

size: -
V: TRDV2
D: -
J: TRDJ1
DNA: TGTGCCTGTGAGAGGAGTTACACCGATAAACTCATCTTT
CDR3: CACERSYTDKLIF

size: few
V: TRDV1
D: TRDD3
J: TRDJ1
DNA: TGTGCTCTTGGGGAATCTTTCCTACCCAGCCCCGACTGGGGGATTTCGGATAAACTCATCTTT
CDR3: CALGESFLPSPDWGISDKLIF

size: -
V: TRDV1
D: TRDD3
J: TRDJ1
DNA: TGTGCTCTTGGGGAACGGGACGGAGGACGTAAGAGGTACTGGGGAGTAACCGATAAACTCATCTTT
CDR3: CALGERDGGRKRYWGVTDKLIF

size: few
V: TRDV3
D: TRDD3
J: TRDJ1
DNA: TGTGCCTTTACCTTCGAAAACTTACTGGGGATCCAATACACCGATAAACTCATCTTT
CDR3: CAFTFENLLGIQYTDKLIF

size: -
V: TRDV1
D: -
J: TRDJ1
DNA: TGTGCTCTTGGGGAACAAGATGGCCGACGGGGGACCGATAAACTCATCTTT
CDR3: CALGEQDGRRGTDKLIF

size: -
V: TRDV2
D: -
J: TRDJ2
DNA: TGTGCCTGTGACATACTGGTGGGTCGGACCTCACACCTCTTCTTT
CDR3: CACDILVGRTSHLFF

size: few
V: TRDV2
D: -
J: TRDJ2
DNA: TGTGCCTGCGACACCTGGGAGACTTTGACAGCACAACTCTTCTTT
CDR3: CACDTWETLTAQLFF

size: -
V: TRDV1
D: TRDD3
J: TRDJ1
DNA: TGTGCTCTTGCCCTACCACCTAGGTGGGGGACCCCTCCGTACACCGATAAACTCATCTTT
CDR3: CALALPPRWGTPPYTDKLIF

size: once
V: TRDV2
D: -
J: TRDJ3
DNA: TGTGCCTGTGACACGGTGGTGGATCCGTCCTGTGACACCCTACAGATGTTTTTC
CDR3: CACDTVVDPSCDTLQMFF

size: -
V: TRDV3
D: -
J: TRDJ1
DNA: TGTGCCTCGGCGGAACCGAAAGGGGTACTCACCGATAAACTCATCTTT
CDR3: CASAEPKGVLTDKLIF

size: few
V: TRDV1
D: TRDD2
J: TRDJ1
DNA: TGTGCTCTTGGGGAAAGAGGACTCCTTCCTTCGCTCCGCAAGTCCTACACCGATAAACTCATCTTT
CDR3: CALGERGLLPSLRKSYTDKLIF

size: -
V: TRDV2
D: TRDD3
J: TRDJ3
DNA: TGTGCCTGTGACACCGTACTGGGGGGAATCTCCTGGGACACCCGACAGATGTTTTTC
CDR3: CACDTVLGGISWDTRQMFF

size: -
V: TRDV3
D: TRDD3
J: TRDJ1
DNA: TGTGCCTATACTCTTCCGAAGTACTGGGGGATGCAAAGGAGCTCACTCTATCTTGGGATACTCGATAAACTCATCTTT
CDR3: CAYTLPKYWGMQRSSLYLGILDKLIF

size: few
V: TRAV29/DV5
D: -
J: TRDJ1
DNA: TGTGCAGCAAGCCCCGCAGGGGGGGACACCGATAAACTCATCTTT
CDR3: CAASPAGGDTDKLIF

size: -
V: TRDV3
D: -
J: TRDJ2
DNA: TGTGCCTTTAGGGGGGATTTGACAGCACAACTCTTCTTT
CDR3: CAFRGDLTAQLFF

size: few
V: TRDV2
D: TRDD3
J: TRDJ1
DNA: TGTGCCTGGCTGGGGGATACGCGAGGCACCGATAAACTCATCTTT
CDR3: CAWLGDTRGTDKLIF

size: -
V: TRDV2
D: TRDD3
J: TRDJ1
DNA: TGTGCCTGTGACAGACGGGGGGATACCCTAACCGATAAACTCATCTTT
CDR3: CACDRRGDTLTDKLIF

size: -
V: TRDV3
D: -
J: TRDJ1
DNA: TGTGCCCCGACGGTTACCCTTGACTACACCGATAAACTCATCTTT
CDR3: CAPTVTLDYTDKLIF

size: -
V: TRDV1
D: TRDD3
J: TRDJ1
DNA: TGTGCTCTTGGGGACCGCTCTACGGCTGGGGGATACGTATGCACCGATAAACTCATCTTT
CDR3: CALGDRSTAGGYVCTDKLIF

size: -
V: TRDV2
D: TRDD3
J: TRDJ1
DNA: TGTGCCTGTGACACCGCGTACTGGGGGATACCCGATAAACTCATCTTT
CDR3: CACDTAYWGIPDKLIF

size: -
V: TRDV1
D: -
J: TRDJ1
DNA: TGTGCTCTTGGGGCCTTCCCTTCGTGTTACACCGATAAACTCATCTTT
CDR3: CALGAFPSCYTDKLIF

size: -
V: TRDV2
D: -
J: TRDJ3
DNA: TGTGCCTGTGACACCGAAGGGCGCGGCTCCTGGGACACCCGACAGATGTTTTTC
CDR3: CACDTEGRGSWDTRQMFF

size: few
V: TRDV1
D: TRDD2
J: TRDJ2
DNA: TGTGCTCTTGGGGAGCCCCACCCCTTCCTAAGATACTGGACAGCACAACTCTTCTTT
CDR3: CALGEPHPFLRYWTAQLFF

size: few
V: TRDV1
D: -
J: TRDJ1
DNA: TGTGCTCTTGGGGAACTCGCGGTTTGGGGGGCTAAACTCATCTTT
CDR3: CALGELAVWGAKLIF